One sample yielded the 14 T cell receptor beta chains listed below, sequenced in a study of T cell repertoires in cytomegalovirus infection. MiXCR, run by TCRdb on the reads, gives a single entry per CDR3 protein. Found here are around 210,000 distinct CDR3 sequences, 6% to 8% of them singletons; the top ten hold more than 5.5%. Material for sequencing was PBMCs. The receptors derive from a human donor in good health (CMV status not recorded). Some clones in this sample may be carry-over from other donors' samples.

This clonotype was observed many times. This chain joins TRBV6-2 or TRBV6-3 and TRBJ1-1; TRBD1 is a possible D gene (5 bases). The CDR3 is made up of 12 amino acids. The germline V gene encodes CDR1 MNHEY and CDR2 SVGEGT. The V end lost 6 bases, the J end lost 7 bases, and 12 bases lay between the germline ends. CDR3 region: CASSRYTGEAFF. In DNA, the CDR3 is TGTGCCAGCAGCCGTTATACAGGTGAAGCTTTCTTT.

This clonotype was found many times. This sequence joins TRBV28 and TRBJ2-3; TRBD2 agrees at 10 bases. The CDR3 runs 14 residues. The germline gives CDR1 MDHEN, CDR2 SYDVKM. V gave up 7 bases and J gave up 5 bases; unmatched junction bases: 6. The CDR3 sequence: CASKLAGGIDTQYF. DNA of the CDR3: TGTGCCAGCAAGTTAGCGGGGGGTATAGATACGCAGTATTTT.

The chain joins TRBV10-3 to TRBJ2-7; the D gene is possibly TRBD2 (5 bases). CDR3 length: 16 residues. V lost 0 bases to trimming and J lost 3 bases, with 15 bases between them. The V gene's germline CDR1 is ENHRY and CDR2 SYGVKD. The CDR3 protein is CAISESPDWVSYEQYF. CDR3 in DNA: TGTGCCATCAGTGAGTCGCCGGACTGGGTTAGCTACGAGCAGTACTTC.

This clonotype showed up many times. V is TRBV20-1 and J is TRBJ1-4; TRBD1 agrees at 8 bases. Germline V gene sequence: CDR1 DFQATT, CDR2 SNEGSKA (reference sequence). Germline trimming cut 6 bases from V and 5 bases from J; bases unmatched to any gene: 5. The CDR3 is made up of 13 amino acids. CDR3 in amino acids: CSAFDRGNEKLFF. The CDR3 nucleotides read TGCAGTGCCTTCGACAGGGGAAATGAAAAACTGTTTTTT.

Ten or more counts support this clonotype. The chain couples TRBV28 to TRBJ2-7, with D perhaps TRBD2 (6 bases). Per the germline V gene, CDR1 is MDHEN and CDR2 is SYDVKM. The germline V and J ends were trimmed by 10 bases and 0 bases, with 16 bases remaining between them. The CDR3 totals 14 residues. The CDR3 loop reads CATAIAASSYEQYF. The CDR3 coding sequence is TGTGCCACCGCCATAGCGGCAAGCTCCTACGAGCAGTACTTC.

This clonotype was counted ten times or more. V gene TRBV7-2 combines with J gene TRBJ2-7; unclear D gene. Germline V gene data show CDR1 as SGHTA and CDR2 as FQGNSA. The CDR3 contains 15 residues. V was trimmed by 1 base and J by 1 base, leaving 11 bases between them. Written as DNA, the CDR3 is TGTGCCAGCAGCTTAGAGGTTGGCGTTTCCTACGAGCAGTACTTC. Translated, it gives CASSLEVGVSYEQYF. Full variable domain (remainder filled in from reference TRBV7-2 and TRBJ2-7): GAGVSQSPSNKVTEKGKDVELRCDPISGHTALYWYRQSLGQGLEFLIYFQGNSAPDKSGLPSDRFSAERTGGSVSTLTIQRTQQEDSAVYLCASSLEVGVSYEQYFGPGTRLTVT.

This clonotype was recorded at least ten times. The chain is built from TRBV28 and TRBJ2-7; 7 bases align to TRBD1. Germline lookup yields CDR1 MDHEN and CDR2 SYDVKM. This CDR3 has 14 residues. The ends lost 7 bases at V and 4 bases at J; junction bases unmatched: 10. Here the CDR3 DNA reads TGTGCCAGCACCGAAGGGCAGGGGGAATACGAGCAGTACTTC. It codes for CASTEGQGEYEQYF. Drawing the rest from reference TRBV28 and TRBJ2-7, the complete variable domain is DVKVTQSSRYLVKRTGEKVFLECVQDMDHENMFWYRQDPGLGLRLIYFSYDVKMKEKGDIPEGYSVSREKKERFSLILESASTNQTSMYLCASTEGQGEYEQYFGPGTRLTVT.

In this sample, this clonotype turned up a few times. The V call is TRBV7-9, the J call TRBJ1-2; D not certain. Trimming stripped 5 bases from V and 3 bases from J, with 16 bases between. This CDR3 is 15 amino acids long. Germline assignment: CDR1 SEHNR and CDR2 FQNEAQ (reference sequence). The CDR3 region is CASSPPSGVYYGYTF. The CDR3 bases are TGTGCCAGCAGCCCCCCTTCCGGAGTTTACTATGGCTACACCTTC.

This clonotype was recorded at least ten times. CDR3 DNA sequence: TGTGCCAGCAGTACTCAGCTCGGGAACACCGGGGAGCTGTTTTTT. Its translation: CASSTQLGNTGELFF. The chain joins TRBV27 to TRBJ2-2; no clear D gene. CDR1 is MNHEY, CDR2 SMNVEV, per germline (reference sequence). V was cut by 5 bases and J by 1 base, with 11 bases left in between. The CDR3 is 15 amino acids.

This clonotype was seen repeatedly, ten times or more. CDR3 in DNA: TGTGCCAGCAGCATCCCGGGACAGGGGGCGGATGAGCAGTTCTTC. Protein: CASSIPGQGADEQFF. The chain joins TRBV7-2 to TRBJ2-1, with TRBD1 matching 12 bases. Losses at the gene ends were 5 bases for V and 8 bases for J; bases not matched to a gene: 7. Germline loops: CDR1 SGHTA, CDR2 FQGNSA. The CDR3 length is 15 residues. The full variable domain, in which reference TRBV7-2 and TRBJ2-1 provide the parts outside the CDR3, is GAGVSQSPSNKVTEKGKDVELRCDPISGHTALYWYRQSLGQGLEFLIYFQGNSAPDKSGLPSDRFSAERTGGSVSTLTIQRTQQEDSAVYLCASSIPGQGADEQFFGPGTRLTVL.

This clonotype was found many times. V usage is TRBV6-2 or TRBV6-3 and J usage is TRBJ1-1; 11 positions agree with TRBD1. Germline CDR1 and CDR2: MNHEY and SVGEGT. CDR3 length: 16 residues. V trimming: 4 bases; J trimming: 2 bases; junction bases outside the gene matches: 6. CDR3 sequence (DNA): TGTGCCAGCAGTTGGGGGACAGGGGGATCCAACACTGAAGCTTTCTTT. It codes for CASSWGTGGSNTEAFF.

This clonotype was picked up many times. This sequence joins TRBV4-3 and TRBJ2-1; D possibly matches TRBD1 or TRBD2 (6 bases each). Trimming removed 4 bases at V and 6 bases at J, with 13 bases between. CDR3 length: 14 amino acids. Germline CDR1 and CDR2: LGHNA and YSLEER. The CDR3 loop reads CASSRDGGGNEQFF. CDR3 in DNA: TGCGCCAGCAGCCGGGATGGAGGGGGCAATGAGCAGTTCTTC.

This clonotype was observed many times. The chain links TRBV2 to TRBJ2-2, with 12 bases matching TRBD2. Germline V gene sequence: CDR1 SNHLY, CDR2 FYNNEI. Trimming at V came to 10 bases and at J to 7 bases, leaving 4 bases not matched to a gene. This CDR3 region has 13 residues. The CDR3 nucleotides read TGTGCCACCTCGGGACTAGCGGGCGGGGAGCTGTTTTTT. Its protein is CATSGLAGGELFF.

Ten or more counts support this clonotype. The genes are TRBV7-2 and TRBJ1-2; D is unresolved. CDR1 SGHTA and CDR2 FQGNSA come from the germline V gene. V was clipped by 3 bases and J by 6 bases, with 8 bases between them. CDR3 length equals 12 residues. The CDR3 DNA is TGTGCCAGCAGCTTGTATAGGGATGGCTACACCTTC. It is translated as CASSLYRDGYTF.